This TCR beta chain is drawn from a study of CD8 T cells in Susac syndrome. Germline V lookup: CDR1 SGHTA, CDR2 FQGNSA. CDR3 length: 16 residues. The V and J ends lost 2 bases and 3 bases, in that order; junction bases with no gene match: 5. Random hexamers served to reverse transcribe roughly 0.45 to 1 ug RNA. From the immunoSEQ multiplex PCR reads, TCRdb called clonotypes with MiXCR, one entry per CDR3 protein. The table includes fewer than 350,000 distinct CDR3 sequences, about 91% detected once. The gene calls are TRBV7-2 and TRBJ2-3; 10 bases are shared with TRBD2. The sample consisted of CD8+ T cells from PBMCs. This TCR was sampled from a human donor with multiple sclerosis. CDR3 region: CASSLNPGLATDTQYF. CDR3 sequence (DNA): TGTGCCAGCAGCTTAAACCCGGGACTAGCGACAGATACGCAGTATTTT. The full variable domain, with the rest looked up from reference TRBV7-2 and TRBJ2-3, is GAGVSQSPSNKVTEKGKDVELRCDPISGHTALYWYRQSLGQGLEFLIYFQGNSAPDKSGLPSDRFSAERTGGSVSTLTIQRTQQEDSAVYLCASSLNPGLATDTQYFGPGTRLTVL.